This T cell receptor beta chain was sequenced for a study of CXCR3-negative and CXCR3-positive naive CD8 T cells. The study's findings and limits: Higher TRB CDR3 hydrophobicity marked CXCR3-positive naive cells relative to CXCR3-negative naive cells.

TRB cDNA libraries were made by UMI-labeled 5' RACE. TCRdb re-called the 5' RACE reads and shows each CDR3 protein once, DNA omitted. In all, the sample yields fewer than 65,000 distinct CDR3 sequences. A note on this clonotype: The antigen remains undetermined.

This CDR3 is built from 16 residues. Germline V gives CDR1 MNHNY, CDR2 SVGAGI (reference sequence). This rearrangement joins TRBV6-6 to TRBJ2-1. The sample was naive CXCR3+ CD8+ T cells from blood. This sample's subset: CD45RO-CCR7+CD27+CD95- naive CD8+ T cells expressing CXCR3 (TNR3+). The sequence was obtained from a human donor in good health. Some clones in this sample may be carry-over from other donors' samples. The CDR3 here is CASSYSPTDHLDEQFF.